This TCR gamma chain originates from a study of γδ T cells in repeated Plasmodium falciparum infection (dated by TCRdb to about 2021). As for the study more broadly: In the natural-infection arm, Malian children exposed to intense seasonal malaria transmission were enrolled and compared against age and gender matched Australian children. Four controlled human malaria infections were administered to roughly 5 malaria-naive U.S. adults over around 640 days by bites from P. falciparum NF54-infected Anopheles stephensi mosquitoes. Controlled-infection subjects were sampled at baseline, immediately before selected infections, and 21 days after each infection. The gammadelta TCR repertoires from Mali were analysed in two ways: cross-sectionally during periods with no transmission, and longitudinally across episodes of acute febrile malaria. The study looked at how repeated Plasmodium falciparum infection shapes the human gammadelta T cell repertoire, using both natural infection in Mali and controlled human malaria infection.

Broader findings and caveats from the paper: Vgamma9/Vdelta2+ TCR repertoires kept a highly stable polyclonal repertoire across time and infection, and many TCRgamma sequences overlapped between individuals. In Vdelta2-negative gammadelta TCR repertoires, which were largely Vdelta1+, repeated controlled infections appeared to drive waves of new clonotype selection. Compared with Australian children, Malian children appeared to have Vdelta2-negative gammadelta TCR repertoires that were more clonally expanded, less diverse and less shared. Because the controlled-infection cohort was small, analysis of inter-individual variability in gammadelta T cell responses was limited. Generalizability was limited because the Malian cohort came from a small rural village made up predominantly of one ethnic group.

For CDR1 and CDR2, the germline V gene lists EGSTGY and YDSYTSSV. Including the terminal cysteine and phenylalanine, the CDR3 comprises 17 residues. Here the CDR3 DNA is all that survives: 51 bases in frame from base 1. On this clone itself: Its antigen remains unidentified. A far larger clone is a single base away, which makes a read error likely. Other nucleotide sequences in the sample specify the same CDR3.

For bulk TCR repertoire analysis, Vgamma9/Vdelta2+ and Vdelta2-negative gammadelta T cell populations were flow-sorted out of peripheral blood mononuclear cells. The library was obtained by multiplex PCR. For sequencing, an Illumina MiSeq was employed. From each sorted gammadelta T cell sample, both TCR gamma (TRG) and TCR delta (TRD) chains were sequenced. Concerning the study's data processing: The repertoire analyses drew on clonotype tree plots, the accumulated frequency of the top 20 clonotypes, and diversity index (DI) and D75 metrics. With CATT, TCRdb called clones again from the public reads; duplicate DNA rows were later joined. These V and J calls derive from TCRdb rather than the authors' analysis. Across this sample there are more than 4,000 gamma-chain clones, with roughly 3.5% seen only once. The ten largest clones capture under 35% of the sample.

The rearranged segments are TRGV4 and TRGJP1. This TCR derives from a pool of human donors (malaria-infected and uninfected, not separated). The sample comprised gamma-delta T cells from blood. The CDR3 corresponds to CATWDGRPYTTGWFKIF. The DNA is as follows: TGTGCCACCTGGGATGGGCGGCCATATACCACTGGTTGGTTCAAAATATTT.